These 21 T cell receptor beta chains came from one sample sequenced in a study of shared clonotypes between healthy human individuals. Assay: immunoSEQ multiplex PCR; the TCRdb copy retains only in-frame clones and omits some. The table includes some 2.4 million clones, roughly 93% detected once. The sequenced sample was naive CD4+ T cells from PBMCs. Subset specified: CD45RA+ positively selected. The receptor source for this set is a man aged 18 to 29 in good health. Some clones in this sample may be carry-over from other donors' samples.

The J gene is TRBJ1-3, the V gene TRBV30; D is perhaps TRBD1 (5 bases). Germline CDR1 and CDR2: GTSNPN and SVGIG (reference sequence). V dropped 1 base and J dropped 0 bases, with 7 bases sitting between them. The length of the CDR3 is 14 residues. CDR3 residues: CAWSDRLSGNTIYF. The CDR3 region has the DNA TGTGCCTGGAGTGACAGGCTCTCTGGAAACACCATATATTTT.

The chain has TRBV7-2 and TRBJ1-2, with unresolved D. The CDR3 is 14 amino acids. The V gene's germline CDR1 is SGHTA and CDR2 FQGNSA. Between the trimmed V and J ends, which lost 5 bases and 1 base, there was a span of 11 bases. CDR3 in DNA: TGTGCCAGCAGCATTGGACCCAGTAACTATGGCTACACCTTC. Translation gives CASSIGPSNYGYTF. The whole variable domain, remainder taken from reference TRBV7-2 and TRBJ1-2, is GAGVSQSPSNKVTEKGKDVELRCDPISGHTALYWYRQSLGQGLEFLIYFQGNSAPDKSGLPSDRFSAERTGGSVSTLTIQRTQQEDSAVYLCASSIGPSNYGYTFGSGTRLTVV.

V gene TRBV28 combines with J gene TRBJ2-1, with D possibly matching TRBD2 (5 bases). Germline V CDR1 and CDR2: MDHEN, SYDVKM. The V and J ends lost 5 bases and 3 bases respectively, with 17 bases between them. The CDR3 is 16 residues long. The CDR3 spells CASSLAEVSGYNEQFF. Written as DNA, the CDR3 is TGTGCCAGCAGTCTCGCGGAGGTTTCGGGCTACAATGAGCAGTTCTTC.

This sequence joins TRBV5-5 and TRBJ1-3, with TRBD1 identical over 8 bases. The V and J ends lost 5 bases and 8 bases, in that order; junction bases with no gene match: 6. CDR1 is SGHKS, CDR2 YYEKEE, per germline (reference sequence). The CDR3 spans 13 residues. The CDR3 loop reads CASSWDRRDTIYF. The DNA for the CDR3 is TGTGCCAGCAGTTGGGACAGGAGGGACACCATATATTTT.

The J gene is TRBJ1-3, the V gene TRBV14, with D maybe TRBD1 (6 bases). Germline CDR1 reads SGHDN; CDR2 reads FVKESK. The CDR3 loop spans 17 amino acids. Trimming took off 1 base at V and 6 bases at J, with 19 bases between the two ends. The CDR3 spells CASSQAGVFSNQNTIYF. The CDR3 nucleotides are TGTGCCAGCAGCCAAGCAGGGGTCTTTTCCAACCAAAACACCATATATTTT.

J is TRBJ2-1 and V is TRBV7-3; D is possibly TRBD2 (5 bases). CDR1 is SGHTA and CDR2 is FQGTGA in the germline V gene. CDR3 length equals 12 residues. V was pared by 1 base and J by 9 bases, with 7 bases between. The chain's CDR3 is CASSLIGVEQFF. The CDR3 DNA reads TGTGCCAGCAGCTTAATCGGGGTTGAGCAGTTCTTC.

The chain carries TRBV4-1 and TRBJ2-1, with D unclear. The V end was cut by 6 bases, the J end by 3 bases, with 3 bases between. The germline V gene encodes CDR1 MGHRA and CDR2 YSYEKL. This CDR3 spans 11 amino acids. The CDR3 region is CASRHYNEQFF. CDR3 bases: TGCGCCAGCAGGCACTACAATGAGCAGTTCTTC.

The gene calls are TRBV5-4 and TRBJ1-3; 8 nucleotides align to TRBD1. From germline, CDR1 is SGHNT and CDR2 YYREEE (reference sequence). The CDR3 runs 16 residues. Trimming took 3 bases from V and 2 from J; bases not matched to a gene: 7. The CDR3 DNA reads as TGTGCCAGCAGCTCGCGCCACAGGGGGGCTGGAAACACCATATATTTT. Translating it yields CASSSRHRGAGNTIYF.

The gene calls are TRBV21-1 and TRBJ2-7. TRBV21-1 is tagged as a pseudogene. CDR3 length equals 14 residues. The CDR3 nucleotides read TGTGCCAGCAGCAAAGAAGGAGGGGGAGAGTGGCAGTACTTC. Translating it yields CASSKEGGGEWQYF.

As DNA, the CDR3 is TGTGCCAGCAGTTACGGGACGCGGGGTTCCTACGAGCAGTACTTC. This codes for CASSYGTRGSYEQYF. V usage is TRBV6-6 and J usage is TRBJ2-7; D might be TRBD2 (6 bases). Germline V CDR1 and CDR2: MNHNY, SVGAGI (reference sequence). The CDR3 has 15 amino acids. V lost 2 bases to trimming and J lost 1 base, with 12 bases between them.

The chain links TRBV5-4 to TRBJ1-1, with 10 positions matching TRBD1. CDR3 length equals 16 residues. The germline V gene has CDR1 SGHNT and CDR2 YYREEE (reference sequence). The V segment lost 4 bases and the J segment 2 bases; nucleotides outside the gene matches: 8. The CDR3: CASSHPGQGSNTEAFF. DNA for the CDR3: TGTGCCAGCAGCCATCCGGGACAGGGGTCTAACACTGAAGCTTTCTTT. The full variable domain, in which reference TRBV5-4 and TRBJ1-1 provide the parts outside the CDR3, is ETGVTQSPTHLIKTRGQQVTLRCSSQSGHNTVSWYQQALGQGPQFIFQYYREEENGRGNFPPRFSGLQFPNYSSELNVNALELDDSALYLCASSHPGQGSNTEAFFGQGTRLTVV.

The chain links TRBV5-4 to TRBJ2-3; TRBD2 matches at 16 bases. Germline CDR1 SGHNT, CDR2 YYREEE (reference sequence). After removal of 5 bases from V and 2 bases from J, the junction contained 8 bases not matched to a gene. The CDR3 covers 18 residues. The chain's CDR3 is CASSFPGLAGGATDTQYF. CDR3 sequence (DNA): TGTGCCAGCAGTTTTCCGGGACTAGCGGGGGGGGCCACAGATACGCAGTATTTT.

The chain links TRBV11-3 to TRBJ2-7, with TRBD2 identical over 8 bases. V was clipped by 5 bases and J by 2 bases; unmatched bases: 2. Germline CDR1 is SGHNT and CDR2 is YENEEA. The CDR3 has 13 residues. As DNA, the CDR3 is TGTGCCAGCAGCCGTAGCGGGACCTACGAGCAGTACTTC. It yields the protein CASSRSGTYEQYF.

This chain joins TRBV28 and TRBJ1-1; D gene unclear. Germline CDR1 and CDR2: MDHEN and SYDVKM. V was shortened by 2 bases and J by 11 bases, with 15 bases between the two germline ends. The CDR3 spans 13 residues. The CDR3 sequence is CASSLSSRGNAFF. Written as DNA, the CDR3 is TGTGCCAGCAGTTTAAGTTCCAGAGGTAATGCTTTCTTT.

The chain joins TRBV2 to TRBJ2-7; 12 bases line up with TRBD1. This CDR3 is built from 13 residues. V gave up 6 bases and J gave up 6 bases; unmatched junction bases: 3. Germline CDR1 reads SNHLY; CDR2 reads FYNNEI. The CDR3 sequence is CASRGTGGGEQYF. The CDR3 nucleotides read TGTGCCAGCAGGGGGACAGGGGGCGGCGAGCAGTACTTC.

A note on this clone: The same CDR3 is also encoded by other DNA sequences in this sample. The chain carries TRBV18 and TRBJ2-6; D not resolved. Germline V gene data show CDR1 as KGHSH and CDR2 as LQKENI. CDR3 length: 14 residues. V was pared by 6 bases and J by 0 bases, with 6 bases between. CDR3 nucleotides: TGTGCCAGCTCCACTTCCTCTGGGGCCAACGTCCTGACTTTC. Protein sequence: CASSTSSGANVLTF.

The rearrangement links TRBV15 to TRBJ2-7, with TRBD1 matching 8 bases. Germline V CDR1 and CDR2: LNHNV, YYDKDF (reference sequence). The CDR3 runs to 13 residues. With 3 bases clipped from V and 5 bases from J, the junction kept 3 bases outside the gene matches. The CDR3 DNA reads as TGTGCCACCAGCAGGGGGACAGGCGACGAGCAGTACTTC. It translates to CATSRGTGDEQYF.

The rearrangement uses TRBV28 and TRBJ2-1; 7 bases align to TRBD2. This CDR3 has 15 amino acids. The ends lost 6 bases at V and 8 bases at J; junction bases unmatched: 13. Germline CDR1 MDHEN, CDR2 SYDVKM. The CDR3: CASSPGGGGGYEQFF. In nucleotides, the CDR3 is TGTGCCAGCAGCCCGGGAGGCGGAGGAGGGTATGAGCAGTTCTTC.

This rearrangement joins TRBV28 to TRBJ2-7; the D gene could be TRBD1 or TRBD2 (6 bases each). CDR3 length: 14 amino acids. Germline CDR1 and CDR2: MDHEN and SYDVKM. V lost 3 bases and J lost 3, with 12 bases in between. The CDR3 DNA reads TGTGCCAGCAGTTTGGGGGGACACTACTACGAGCAGTACTTC. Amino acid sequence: CASSLGGHYYEQYF.

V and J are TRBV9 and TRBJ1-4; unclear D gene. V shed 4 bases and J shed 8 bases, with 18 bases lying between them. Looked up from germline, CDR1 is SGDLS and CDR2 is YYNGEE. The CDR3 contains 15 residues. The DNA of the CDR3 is TGTGCCAGCAGCCCCTGGGCAGCCCCGGAGGAAAAACTGTTTTTT. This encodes CASSPWAAPEEKLFF.

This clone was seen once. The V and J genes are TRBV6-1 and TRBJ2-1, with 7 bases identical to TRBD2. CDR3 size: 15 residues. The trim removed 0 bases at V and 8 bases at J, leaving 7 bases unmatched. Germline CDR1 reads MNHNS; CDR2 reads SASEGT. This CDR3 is CASSEAGGATDEQFF. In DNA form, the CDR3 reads TGTGCCAGCAGTGAAGCGGGAGGGGCTACGGATGAGCAGTTCTTC.